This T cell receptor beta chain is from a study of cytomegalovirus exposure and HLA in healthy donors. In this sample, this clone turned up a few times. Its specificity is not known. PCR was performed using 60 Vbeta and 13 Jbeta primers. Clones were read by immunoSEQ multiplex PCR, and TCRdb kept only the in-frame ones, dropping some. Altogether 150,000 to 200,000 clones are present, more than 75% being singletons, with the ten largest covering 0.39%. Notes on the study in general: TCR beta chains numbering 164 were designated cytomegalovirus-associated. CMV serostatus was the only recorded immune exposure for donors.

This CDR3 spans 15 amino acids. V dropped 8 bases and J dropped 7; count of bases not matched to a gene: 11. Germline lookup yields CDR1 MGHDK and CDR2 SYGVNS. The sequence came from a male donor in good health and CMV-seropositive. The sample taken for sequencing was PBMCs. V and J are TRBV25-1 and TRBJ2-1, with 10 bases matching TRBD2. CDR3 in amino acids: CASSQRSGGGNEQFF. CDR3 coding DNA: TGTGCCAGCTCACAACGGAGCGGGGGGGGGAATGAGCAGTTCTTC.